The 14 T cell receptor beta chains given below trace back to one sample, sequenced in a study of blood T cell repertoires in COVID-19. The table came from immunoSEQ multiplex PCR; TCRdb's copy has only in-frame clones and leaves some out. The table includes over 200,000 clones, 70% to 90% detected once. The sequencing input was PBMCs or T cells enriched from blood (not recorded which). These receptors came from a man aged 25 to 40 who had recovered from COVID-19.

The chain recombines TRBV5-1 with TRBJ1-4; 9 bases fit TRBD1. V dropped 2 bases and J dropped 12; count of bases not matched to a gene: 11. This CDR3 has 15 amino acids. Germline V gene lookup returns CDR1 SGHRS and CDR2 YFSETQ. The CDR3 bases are TGCGCCAGCAGCTTCCGGACAGGGGAGAGTGTGGAACTGTTTTTT. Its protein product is CASSFRTGESVELFF.

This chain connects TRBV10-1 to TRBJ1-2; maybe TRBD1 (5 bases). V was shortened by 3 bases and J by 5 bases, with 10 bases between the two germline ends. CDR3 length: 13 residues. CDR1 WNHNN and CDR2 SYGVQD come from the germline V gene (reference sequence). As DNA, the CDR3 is TGCGCCAGCAGTGAAACAGGACGGTATGGCTACACCTTC. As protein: CASSETGRYGYTF.

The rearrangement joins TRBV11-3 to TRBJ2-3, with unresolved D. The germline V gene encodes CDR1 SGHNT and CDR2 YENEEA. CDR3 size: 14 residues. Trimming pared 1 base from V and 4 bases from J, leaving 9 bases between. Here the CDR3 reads CASSLAVASDTQYF. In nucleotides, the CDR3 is TGTGCCAGCAGCTTAGCGGTAGCTTCAGATACGCAGTATTTT.

The CDR3 nucleotides read TGTGCCAGCAGCCGACAGGAGGAGACCCAGTACTTC. Translated: CASSRQEETQYF. The V call is TRBV7-2, the J call TRBJ2-5; D is perhaps TRBD1 (6 bases). Trimming took 5 bases from V and 5 from J, leaving 9 bases between them. This CDR3 region has 12 residues. The germline V gene has CDR1 SGHTA and CDR2 FQGNSA. Filled out from reference TRBV7-2 and TRBJ2-5, the complete variable domain reads GAGVSQSPSNKVTEKGKDVELRCDPISGHTALYWYRQSLGQGLEFLIYFQGNSAPDKSGLPSDRFSAERTGGSVSTLTIQRTQQEDSAVYLCASSRQEETQYFGPGTRLLVL.

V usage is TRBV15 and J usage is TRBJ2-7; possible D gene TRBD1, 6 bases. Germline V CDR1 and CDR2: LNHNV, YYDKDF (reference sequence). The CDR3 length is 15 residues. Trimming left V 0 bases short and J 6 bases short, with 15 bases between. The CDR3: CATSRDMQGMSEQYF. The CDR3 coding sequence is TGTGCCACCAGCAGAGATATGCAGGGGATGAGCGAGCAGTACTTC.

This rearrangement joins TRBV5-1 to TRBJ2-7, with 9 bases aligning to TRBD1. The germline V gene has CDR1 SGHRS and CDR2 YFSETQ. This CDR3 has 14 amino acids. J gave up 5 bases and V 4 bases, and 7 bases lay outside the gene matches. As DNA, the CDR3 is TGCGCCAGCAGCCCCGGGACAGGGAAGAACGAGCAGTACTTC. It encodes CASSPGTGKNEQYF.

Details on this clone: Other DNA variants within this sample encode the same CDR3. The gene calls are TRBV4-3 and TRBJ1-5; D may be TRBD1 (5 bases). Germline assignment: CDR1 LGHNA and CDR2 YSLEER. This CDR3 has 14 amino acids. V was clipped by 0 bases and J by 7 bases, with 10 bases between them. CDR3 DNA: TGCGCCAGCAGCCAAGAGGGGGGTGGGCAGCCCCAGCATTTT. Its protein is CASSQEGGGQPQHF.

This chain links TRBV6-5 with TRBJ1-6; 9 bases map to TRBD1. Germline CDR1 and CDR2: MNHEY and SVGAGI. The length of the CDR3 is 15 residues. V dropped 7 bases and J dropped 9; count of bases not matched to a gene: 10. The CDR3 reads CASTLLGQGLSPLHF. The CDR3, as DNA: TGTGCCAGCACCCTACTGGGACAGGGACTTTCACCCCTCCACTTT.

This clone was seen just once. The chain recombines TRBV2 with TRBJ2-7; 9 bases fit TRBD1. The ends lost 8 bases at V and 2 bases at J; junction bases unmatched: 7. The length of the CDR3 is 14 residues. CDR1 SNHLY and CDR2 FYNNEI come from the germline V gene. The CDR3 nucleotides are TGTGCCAGCGACCCGGGACAGGGACCCTACGAGCAGTACTTC. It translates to CASDPGQGPYEQYF.

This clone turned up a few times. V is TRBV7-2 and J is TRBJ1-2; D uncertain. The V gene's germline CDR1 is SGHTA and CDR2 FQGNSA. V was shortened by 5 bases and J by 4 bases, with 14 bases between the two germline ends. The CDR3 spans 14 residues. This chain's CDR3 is CASSPAGVAYGYTF. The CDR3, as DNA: TGTGCCAGCAGCCCCGCCGGAGTAGCCTATGGCTACACCTTC. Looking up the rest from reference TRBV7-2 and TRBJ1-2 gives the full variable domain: GAGVSQSPSNKVTEKGKDVELRCDPISGHTALYWYRQSLGQGLEFLIYFQGNSAPDKSGLPSDRFSAERTGGSVSTLTIQRTQQEDSAVYLCASSPAGVAYGYTFGSGTRLTVV.

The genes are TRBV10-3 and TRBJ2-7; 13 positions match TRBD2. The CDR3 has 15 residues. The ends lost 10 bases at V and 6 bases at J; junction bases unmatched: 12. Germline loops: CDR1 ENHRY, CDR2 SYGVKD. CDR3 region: CATRGTSGRVLEQYF. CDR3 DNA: TGTGCCACCAGGGGAACTAGCGGGAGGGTCCTCGAGCAGTACTTC.

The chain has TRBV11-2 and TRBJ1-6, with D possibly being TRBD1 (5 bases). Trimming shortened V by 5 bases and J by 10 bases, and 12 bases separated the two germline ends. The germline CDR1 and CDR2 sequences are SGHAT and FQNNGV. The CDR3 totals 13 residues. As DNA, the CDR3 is TGTGCCAGCAGCACTGTGACAGTGTCACCCCTCCACTTT. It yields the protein CASSTVTVSPLHF.

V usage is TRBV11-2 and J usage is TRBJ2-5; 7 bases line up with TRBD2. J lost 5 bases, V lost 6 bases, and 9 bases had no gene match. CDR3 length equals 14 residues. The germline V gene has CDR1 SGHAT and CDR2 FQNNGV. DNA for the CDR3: TGTGCCAGCAGGCGAAGGACTAGGGCGGAGACCCAGTACTTC. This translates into CASRRRTRAETQYF.

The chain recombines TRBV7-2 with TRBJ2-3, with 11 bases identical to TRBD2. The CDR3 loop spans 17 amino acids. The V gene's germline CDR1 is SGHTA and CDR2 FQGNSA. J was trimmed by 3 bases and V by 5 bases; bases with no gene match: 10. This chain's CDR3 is CASSLSIAGGWTDTQYF. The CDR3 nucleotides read TGTGCCAGCAGCCTATCAATAGCGGGGGGGTGGACAGATACGCAGTATTTT.